This T cell receptor beta chain originates from a study of T cell responses to AZD1222 COVID-19 vaccine. The data were produced by immunoSEQ multiplex PCR, yet TCRdb's version contains in-frame clones alone and is incomplete. This sample carries more than 85,000 clones, approximately 90% of them seen once, and the ten largest clones take less than 9.5%. Germline-derived CDR1 and CDR2 are SGHTA and FQGNSA. The V and J ends lost 3 bases and 6 bases respectively, with 11 bases between them. This CDR3 is built from 14 residues. Sequences were derived from peripheral blood, sampled on day 0 of AZD1222 vaccination. This TCR derives from an adult in good health. V and J are TRBV7-2 and TRBJ2-2, with D perhaps matching TRBD1 (6 bases). In DNA, the CDR3 is TGTGCCAGCAGCTTCACAGGGTGGGCCGGGGAGCTGTTTTTT. This encodes CASSFTGWAGELFF.